These 27 T cell receptor beta chains share one sample of origin, sequenced in a study of beta chain features in type 1 diabetes. The whole isolated RNA underwent reverse transcription, so sequencing captured expressed TCRB transcripts. Generated by immunoSEQ multiplex PCR, the TCRdb table keeps only in-frame clones and is missing some. This repertoire shows fewer than 900,000 clones, roughly 15% found once; its top ten account for roughly 0.025%. The material sequenced was naive CD4+ T cells from blood. These TCRs come from a woman younger than 30 in good health.

The V and J genes are TRBV18 and TRBJ2-5, with 10 bases matching TRBD2. The V segment lost 1 base and the J segment 2 bases; nucleotides outside the gene matches: 1. CDR1 is KGHSH and CDR2 is LQKENI in the germline V gene. The CDR3 runs to 15 residues. The CDR3 coding sequence is TGTGCCAGCTCACCACTGACTAGCGGGCAAGAGACCCAGTACTTC. Translation: CASSPLTSGQETQYF.

There are a few counts of this clone. The chain employs TRBV11-2 and TRBJ2-3; D is ambiguous. Trimming removed 3 bases from V and 2 bases from J, with 9 bases in between. The CDR3 has 14 residues. Germline V gene data show CDR1 as SGHAT and CDR2 as FQNNGV. The CDR3 region is CASSLRLTTDTQYF. CDR3 nucleotides: TGTGCCAGCAGCTTGCGGTTGACCACAGATACGCAGTATTTT.

This clone was observed a few times. The chain couples TRBV4-3 to TRBJ1-2; 8 bases are shared with TRBD1. The CDR3 is 15 residues long. Germline assignment: CDR1 LGHNA and CDR2 YSLEER. V was pared by 4 bases and J by 2 bases, with 6 bases of the junction left unmatched. This chain's CDR3 is CASSLSGTGNYGYTF. The CDR3 bases are TGCGCCAGCAGCCTGTCCGGGACAGGAAACTATGGCTACACCTTC.

This chain links TRBV9 with TRBJ2-5, with 7 positions matching TRBD2. Germline V gives CDR1 SGDLS, CDR2 YYNGEE. Losses at the gene ends were 4 bases for V and 7 bases for J; bases not matched to a gene: 13. The CDR3 loop spans 15 amino acids. This CDR3 is CASSYSGAGDGTQYF. The CDR3 region has the DNA TGTGCCAGCAGCTACTCTGGGGCGGGAGATGGGACCCAGTACTTC.

The V and J genes are TRBV5-1 and TRBJ1-1; D unresolved. V shed 0 bases and J shed 1 base, with 4 bases lying between them. The germline CDR1 and CDR2 sequences are SGHRS and YFSETQ. The CDR3 has 13 residues. CDR3 region: CASSLDWNTEAFF. The CDR3 DNA reads TGCGCCAGCAGCTTGGATTGGAACACTGAAGCTTTCTTT.

There are a few counts of this clone. The chain employs TRBV14 and TRBJ2-7; no definite D call. Trimming stripped 4 bases from V and 9 bases from J, with 19 bases between. The CDR3 is 14 amino acids. CDR1 is SGHDN, CDR2 FVKESK, per germline. The CDR3 DNA reads TGTGCCAGCAGCCCTCCCGGTCTTCTGTTTTTGCAGTACTTC. Translated, it gives CASSPPGLLFLQYF.

The table lists this clone with a few counts. The chain links TRBV6-6 to TRBJ2-7; D gene unclear. Germline-derived CDR1 and CDR2 are MNHNY and SVGAGI (reference sequence). CDR3 length: 15 amino acids. The V gene lost 2 bases and the J gene lost 0 bases, with 11 bases spanning the gap. The CDR3 region has the DNA TGTGCCAGCAGTTACCGGTCGGCAGGCTCCTACGAGCAGTACTTC. It translates to CASSYRSAGSYEQYF.

This chain links TRBV14 with TRBJ1-2; TRBD1 matches 10 bases. With 4 bases clipped from V and 7 bases from J, the junction kept 3 bases outside the gene matches. The length of the CDR3 is 13 residues. Germline V lookup: CDR1 SGHDN, CDR2 FVKESK. The CDR3 here is CASSPGQGFGYTF. The CDR3 bases are TGTGCCAGCAGCCCGGGACAGGGGTTTGGCTACACCTTC.

The sample holds a few counts of this clone. V gene TRBV4-3 combines with J gene TRBJ2-7, with TRBD2 matching over 10 bases. J gave up 3 bases and V 2 bases, and 4 bases lay outside the gene matches. The CDR3 runs to 15 residues. Germline lookup yields CDR1 LGHNA and CDR2 YSLEER. For the CDR3, the DNA is TGCGCCAGCAGCCAACCAGCTAGCGGGGGCTACGAGCAGTACTTC. As protein: CASSQPASGGYEQYF.

This clone was seen more than once but under ten times. This chain links TRBV15 with TRBJ2-5, with TRBD1 identical over 11 bases. The V and J ends lost 4 bases and 4 bases, in that order; junction bases with no gene match: 5. The germline CDR1 and CDR2 sequences are LNHNV and YYDKDF (reference sequence). The CDR3 runs 15 residues. CDR3 sequence reads: CATSMTGTGGETQYF. In DNA, the CDR3 is TGTGCCACCAGCATGACCGGGACAGGGGGAGAGACCCAGTACTTC.

The chain employs TRBV27 and TRBJ2-7; the match to TRBD1 covers 9 bases. The CDR3 is 15 residues long. The J segment lost 5 bases and the V segment lost 5 bases, leaving 10 bases of the junction unmatched. Per germline, CDR1 MNHEY and CDR2 SMNVEV (reference sequence). The CDR3 reads CASSDMGQGTNEQYF. The CDR3 coding sequence is TGTGCCAGCAGTGATATGGGACAGGGTACGAACGAGCAGTACTTC.

The rearrangement uses TRBV10-2 and TRBJ2-7; tentatively, D is TRBD2 (6 bases). This CDR3 comprises 14 residues. Germline V gene data show CDR1 as WSHSY and CDR2 as SAAADI. Trimming took off 4 bases at V and 2 bases at J, with 12 bases between the two ends. CDR3: CASSGGIAAYEQYF. The CDR3 nucleotides are TGCGCCAGCAGTGGGGGGATAGCGGCCTACGAGCAGTACTTC.

The V call is TRBV2, the J call TRBJ2-7; unclear D gene. With 8 bases removed from V and 6 bases from J, the gap between germline ends came to 14 bases. The CDR3 totals 12 residues. From germline, CDR1 is SNHLY and CDR2 FYNNEI. The CDR3 DNA is TGTGCCAGCGAAGTCATGTCTGGCGAGCAGTACTTC. Its protein is CASEVMSGEQYF.

In the case of this clone: The identical CDR3 is also encoded by other nucleotide sequences in the sample. The chain carries TRBV6-6 and TRBJ2-7; a weak D match, TRBD1 (5 bases). Germline values: CDR1 MNHNY, CDR2 SVGAGI (reference sequence). V was cut by 3 bases and J by 4 bases, with 13 bases left in between. The CDR3 totals 14 residues. CDR3 DNA sequence: TGTGCCAGCAGTTATCGAACAGGAGCTTACGAGCAGTACTTC. Translated, it gives CASSYRTGAYEQYF.

The V call is TRBV4-2, the J call TRBJ2-1, with 13 bases matching TRBD2. The CDR3 has 18 amino acids. Trimming removed 4 bases from V and 1 base from J; junction bases left unmatched: 7. In germline, CDR1 is LGHNA, CDR2 YNFKEQ. This CDR3 is CASSPGTSGMGSYNEQFF. The CDR3 nucleotides read TGTGCCAGCAGCCCCGGGACTAGCGGGATGGGGTCCTACAATGAGCAGTTCTTC.

This clone was counted between two and nine times. The chain combines TRBV28 with TRBJ2-4; D remains unclear. This CDR3 has 13 amino acids. Trimming pared 3 bases from V and 16 bases from J, leaving 19 bases between. CDR1 and CDR2 (germline): MDHEN, SYDVKM. For the CDR3, the DNA is TGTGCCAGCAGTTTGCCCGGAAGGGCTCGGTTTTACTTC. Its protein is CASSLPGRARFYF.

This clone has only a few counts. This same CDR3 is encoded by further DNA sequences in the sample. The chain uses TRBV2 and TRBJ1-5; possible D gene TRBD1, 6 bases. Germline values: CDR1 SNHLY, CDR2 FYNNEI. This CDR3 spans 14 amino acids. Trimming removed 4 bases from V and 4 bases from J, with 11 bases in between. CDR3 region: CASSGGGGNQPQHF. DNA of the CDR3: TGTGCCAGCAGTGGAGGGGGGGGAAATCAGCCCCAGCATTTT.

The rearrangement uses TRBV10-1 and TRBJ1-1, with D perhaps TRBD1 (5 bases). V dropped 7 bases and J dropped 1 base, with 13 bases sitting between them. CDR1 is WNHNN and CDR2 is SYGVQD in the germline V gene (reference sequence). The CDR3 has 14 amino acids. CDR3 bases: TGCGCCAGCACCGGACGGGGGGAGAACACTGAAGCTTTCTTT. This encodes CASTGRGENTEAFF.

This chain connects TRBV19 to TRBJ2-1, with D maybe TRBD2 (6 bases). The germline V gene has CDR1 LNHDA and CDR2 SQIVND (reference sequence). The CDR3 spans 15 residues. V was cut by 4 bases and J by 8 bases, with 18 bases left in between. This chain's CDR3 is CASSTYGRTPHEQFF. In DNA form, the CDR3 reads TGTGCCAGTAGTACCTACGGGAGAACGCCACATGAGCAGTTCTTC. The whole variable domain, filled in from reference TRBV19 and TRBJ2-1, reads DGGITQSPKYLFRKEGQNVTLSCEQNLNHDAMYWYRQDPGQGLRLIYYSQIVNDFQKGDIAEGYSVSREKKESFPLTVTSAQKNPTAFYLCASSTYGRTPHEQFFGPGTRLTVL.

The sample holds a few counts of this clone. The V and J genes are TRBV4-1 and TRBJ2-2, with 12 nucleotides matching TRBD2. V lost 1 base and J lost 7; bases outside the gene matches: 4. CDR3 length: 16 residues. Germline V gene lookup returns CDR1 MGHRA and CDR2 YSYEKL. As DNA, the CDR3 is TGCGCCAGCAGCCAAGCGACGACTAGCGGGAGCGGGGAGCTGTTTTTT. It codes for CASSQATTSGSGELFF.

The CDR3 sequence is CASSPRDRVLAQSGYTF. The CDR3 DNA reads TGTGCCAGCTCACCACGGGACAGGGTATTGGCGCAGAGTGGCTACACCTTC. The chain combines TRBV18 with TRBJ1-2, with 9 bases identical to TRBD1. CDR1 and CDR2 (germline): KGHSH, LQKENI. J was trimmed by 7 bases and V by 1 base; bases with no gene match: 13. There are 17 residues in the CDR3.

This clone was seen only a few times. This chain connects TRBV18 to TRBJ2-1; D is ambiguous. Trimming stripped 0 bases from V and 6 bases from J, with 18 bases between. Per the germline V gene, CDR1 is KGHSH and CDR2 is LQKENI. The CDR3 runs to 17 residues. The CDR3 loop reads CASSPPSLAAWGNEQFF. DNA for the CDR3: TGTGCCAGCTCACCACCGTCTCTTGCGGCCTGGGGCAATGAGCAGTTCTTC.

In its sample, this clone was seen a few times. The same CDR3 also results from other DNA sequences found in this sample. V usage is TRBV19 and J usage is TRBJ2-1; D is uncertain. Germline V CDR1 and CDR2: LNHDA, SQIVND (reference sequence). V was trimmed by 6 bases and J by 4 bases, leaving 7 bases between them. The CDR3 extends over 12 amino acids. CDR3 sequence reads: CASSGRYNEQFF. The CDR3 nucleotides are TGTGCCAGTAGCGGGCGATACAATGAGCAGTTCTTC.

This chain links TRBV7-6 with TRBJ2-5; D unclear. The V gene's germline CDR1 is SGHVS and CDR2 FNYEAQ. V shed 7 bases and J shed 1 base, with 4 bases lying between them. The CDR3 has 11 residues. The CDR3 DNA follows: TGTGCCAGCACGCGCCAAGAGACCCAGTACTTC. This codes for CASTRQETQYF.

Of note for this clone: Other DNA sequences in this specimen translate into the identical CDR3. The chain couples TRBV28 to TRBJ2-7; D unresolved. CDR3 length: 13 amino acids. With 3 bases removed from V and 2 bases from J, the gap between germline ends came to 8 bases. CDR1 and CDR2 (germline): MDHEN, SYDVKM. The CDR3 sequence is CASSLGRPYEQYF. The CDR3 DNA reads as TGTGCCAGCAGTTTGGGCAGACCCTACGAGCAGTACTTC.

The chain has TRBV25-1 and TRBJ2-1, with 7 positions matching TRBD2. CDR1 and CDR2 from the germline V gene are MGHDK and SYGVNS. Germline trimming cut 4 bases from V and 4 bases from J; bases unmatched to any gene: 1. This CDR3 has 13 residues. This CDR3 reads CASSVSGYNEQFF. CDR3 DNA sequence: TGTGCCAGCAGTGTTAGCGGGTACAATGAGCAGTTCTTC. Drawing the rest from reference TRBV25-1 and TRBJ2-1, the complete variable domain is EADIYQTPRYLVIGTGKKITLECSQTMGHDKMYWYQQDPGMELHLIHYSYGVNSTEKGDLSSESTVSRIRTEHFPLTLESARPSHTSQYLCASSVSGYNEQFFGPGTRLTVL.

This clone was counted only a few times. The sample has other DNA sequences that encode this CDR3 too. This chain connects TRBV18 to TRBJ2-7; no firm D call. V was clipped by 1 base and J by 0 bases, with 4 bases between them. This CDR3 contains 13 residues. Germline assignment: CDR1 KGHSH and CDR2 LQKENI. CDR3 in DNA: TGTGCCAGCTCACCACTCCCCTCCTACGAGCAGTACTTC. Protein: CASSPLPSYEQYF.